Below are 5 T cell receptor beta chains sequenced from a single sample in a study of cytomegalovirus exposure and HLA in healthy donors. With 60 Vbeta and 13 Jbeta primers, the PCR was carried out. Libraries were prepared by immunoSEQ multiplex PCR; TCRdb keeps only in-frame clonotypes and omits some of them. The sample lists some 200,000 clones; more than 65% were seen once. Specimen: PBMCs. The receptors were gathered from a woman aged 25 to 45 in good health and CMV-seronegative.

V is TRBV19 and J is TRBJ1-1; D gene unclear. The ends were cut back, 6 bases at V and 1 base at J, with 6 bases in the middle. CDR3 size: 12 residues. The germline V gene encodes CDR1 LNHDA and CDR2 SQIVND (reference sequence). DNA of the CDR3: TGTGCCAGTAGGCTAGGGAACACTGAAGCTTTCTTT. This codes for CASRLGNTEAFF.

Only one count was recorded for this clone. This chain joins TRBV4-3 and TRBJ2-1, with 10 bases that match TRBD1. Germline lookup yields CDR1 LGHNA and CDR2 YSLEER. The length of the CDR3 is 15 residues. The ends lost 4 bases at V and 5 bases at J; junction bases unmatched: 5. CDR3 nucleotides: TGCGCCAGCAGCCCGGGGACAGGGGAACACAATGAGCAGTTCTTC. It codes for CASSPGTGEHNEQFF.

This clone was recorded a few times. This chain links TRBV7-2 with TRBJ2-5; 13 nucleotides align to TRBD2. The J segment lost 4 bases and the V segment lost 3 bases, leaving 2 bases of the junction unmatched. The CDR3 runs to 15 residues. CDR1 is SGHTA and CDR2 is FQGNSA in the germline V gene. CDR3 sequence (DNA): TGTGCCAGCAGCTTGACTAGCGGGAGGAGAGAGACCCAGTACTTC. Its protein is CASSLTSGRRETQYF.

This rearrangement joins TRBV28 to TRBJ2-3; 9 bases are a match to TRBD2. V lost 5 bases to trimming and J lost 0 bases; unmatched junction nucleotides: 9. CDR1 is MDHEN, CDR2 SYDVKM, per germline. The CDR3 totals 17 residues. For the CDR3, the DNA is TGTGCCAGCAGTCAGGCGGGGGGGGCCACTAGCACAGATACGCAGTATTTT. This translates into CASSQAGGATSTDTQYF.

The CDR3 sequence: CASSFGVAGNTIYF. CDR3 nucleotides: TGTGCCAGCAGCTTCGGAGTGGCTGGAAACACCATATATTTT. This rearrangement joins TRBV7-2 to TRBJ1-3; D is undetermined. Germline V gene sequence: CDR1 SGHTA, CDR2 FQGNSA. The length of the CDR3 is 14 residues. The germline V and J ends were trimmed by 3 bases and 2 bases, with 8 bases remaining between them.